The rows below give T cell receptor beta chains drawn from one sample of a study of blood T cell repertoires in COVID-19. TCRdb's table, derived via immunoSEQ multiplex PCR, lists solely in-frame clones and lacks some. The table records more than 25,000 clones, roughly 90% of them present only once. The sequenced sample consisted of peripheral blood. Receptors originate from a human donor in a cohort sampled during active COVID-19. The CDR3 runs from the conserved cysteine through the conserved F or W.

v_gene,j_gene,CDR3aa
TRBV11-2,TRBJ2-1,CASSLLLTSGGLRGNEQFF
TRBV1,TRBJ2-3,CTSSHPPGQIVLGADTQYF
TRBV28,TRBJ2-1,CASTPGQGGYNEQFF
TRBV11-2,TRBJ2-3,CASSPNLGQGALDTQYF
TRBV4-2,TRBJ2-7,CASSQDSEYEQYF
TRBV4-1,TRBJ1-6,CASNSGQGANSPLHF
TRBV7-6,TRBJ2-7,CASSPNHLLRDRASYEQYF
TRBV2,TRBJ2-7,CASSELGTSGGEQYF
TRBV30,TRBJ2-7,CAWSGGGNEQYF
TRBV6-2/TRBV6-3,TRBJ2-3,CASSLAGLGTDTQYF
TRBV6-1,TRBJ1-3,CASSRDLFSGNTIYF
TRBV5-5,TRBJ1-1,CASSLALNLIGRGTEAFF
TRBV4-2,TRBJ2-2,CASSQAGKTGGNRELFF
TRBV4-3,TRBJ2-1,CASSQGFGLAGGVNNEQFF
TRBV4-3,TRBJ1-3,CASSQERTGGNTIYF
TRBV7-8,TRBJ2-5,CASSLVSGGASQETQYF
TRBV28,TRBJ1-5,CASSSALINQPQHF
TRBV3-1/TRBV3-2,TRBJ2-2,CASKVAGGALTGELFF
TRBV7-2,TRBJ2-7,CASSFSDTGGGSEQYF
TRBV3-1/TRBV3-2,TRBJ1-3,CASSSRQTSGNTIYF
TRBV5-8,TRBJ2-3,CASSLVAGGPTDTQYF
TRBV28,TRBJ2-2,CASSYQGYTGELFF
TRBV9,TRBJ1-2,CASSVEGGTGYTF
TRBV7-2,TRBJ1-2,CASSLGGKAGIGYTF
TRBV5-8,TRBJ2-1,CASSLSIAGPYNEQFF
TRBV15,TRBJ2-1,CATSRRSGTYNEQFF
TRBV19,TRBJ1-1,CASSAEGAQDTEAFF
TRBV28,TRBJ2-5,CASSLLTGTSGATDQETQYF
TRBV7-9,TRBJ2-7,CASSLGLNRGTGEQYF
TRBV3-1/TRBV3-2,TRBJ2-5,CASSLGTRPETQYF
TRBV30,TRBJ1-6,CAWSQRSGGDSYNSPLHF
TRBV29-1,TRBJ1-1,CSGRDRAATEAFF
TRBV28,TRBJ1-2,CASSFSPNYGYTF
TRBV3-1/TRBV3-2,TRBJ1-3,CASSQTGTDSGNTIYF
TRBV14,TRBJ1-1,CASSGRFRGSGTEAFF
TRBV6-2/TRBV6-3,TRBJ1-2,CASSYPSPTGLLYGYTF
TRBV9,TRBJ1-1,CASSVGTGSVSTEAFF
TRBV5-1,TRBJ1-1,CASSLTVDSEAFF
TRBV4-2,TRBJ2-5,CASMNRSETQYF
TRBV3-1/TRBV3-2,TRBJ2-1,CASSHRPLLDDEQFF
TRBV2,TRBJ1-6,CASSDPDRVGSPLHF
TRBV6-5,TRBJ1-2,CASSRSPERGYTF
TRBV3-1/TRBV3-2,TRBJ2-7,CASSQGRVEQYF
TRBV7-2,TRBJ2-1,CASSKGGLASGNEQFF
TRBV10-3,TRBJ2-2,CAIRTETNTGELFF
TRBV4-2,TRBJ2-2,CASSQHGTGGGELFF
TRBV11-2,TRBJ1-2,CASSLLSGNYGYTF
TRBV15,TRBJ1-3,CATSRGLDTTSGNTIYF
TRBV6-5,TRBJ2-5,CASSYSPGRQQETQYF
TRBV5-6,TRBJ2-3,CASTQPGGPAADTQYF
TRBV15,TRBJ2-1,CATSRAQGNNEQFF
TRBV6-2/TRBV6-3,TRBJ1-1,CASSSQGLGNTEAFF
TRBV7-9,TRBJ2-2,CASSSDREITGELFF